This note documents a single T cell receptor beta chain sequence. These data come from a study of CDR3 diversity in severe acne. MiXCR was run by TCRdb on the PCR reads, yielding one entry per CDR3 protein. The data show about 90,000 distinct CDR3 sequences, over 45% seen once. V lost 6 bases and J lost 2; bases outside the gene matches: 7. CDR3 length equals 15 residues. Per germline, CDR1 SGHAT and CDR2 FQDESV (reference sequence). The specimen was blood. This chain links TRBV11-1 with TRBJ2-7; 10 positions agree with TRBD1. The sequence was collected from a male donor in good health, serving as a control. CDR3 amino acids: CASSPTGTGAYEQYF. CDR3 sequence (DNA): TGTGCCAGCAGTCCTACCGGGACAGGGGCCTACGAGCAGTACTTC.